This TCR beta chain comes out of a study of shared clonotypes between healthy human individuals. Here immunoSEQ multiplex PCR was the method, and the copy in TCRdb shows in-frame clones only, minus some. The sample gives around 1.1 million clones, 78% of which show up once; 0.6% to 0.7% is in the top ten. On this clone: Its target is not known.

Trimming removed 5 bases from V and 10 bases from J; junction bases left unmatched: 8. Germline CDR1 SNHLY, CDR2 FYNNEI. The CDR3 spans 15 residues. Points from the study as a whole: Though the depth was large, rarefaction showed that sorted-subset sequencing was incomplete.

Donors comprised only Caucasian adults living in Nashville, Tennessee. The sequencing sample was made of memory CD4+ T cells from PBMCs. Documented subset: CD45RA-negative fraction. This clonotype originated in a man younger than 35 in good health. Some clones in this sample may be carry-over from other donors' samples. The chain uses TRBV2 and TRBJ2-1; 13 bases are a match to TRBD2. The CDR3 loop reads CASSSRTSGSHEQFF. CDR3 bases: TGTGCCAGCAGTTCCCGGACTAGCGGGAGCCACGAGCAGTTCTTC.